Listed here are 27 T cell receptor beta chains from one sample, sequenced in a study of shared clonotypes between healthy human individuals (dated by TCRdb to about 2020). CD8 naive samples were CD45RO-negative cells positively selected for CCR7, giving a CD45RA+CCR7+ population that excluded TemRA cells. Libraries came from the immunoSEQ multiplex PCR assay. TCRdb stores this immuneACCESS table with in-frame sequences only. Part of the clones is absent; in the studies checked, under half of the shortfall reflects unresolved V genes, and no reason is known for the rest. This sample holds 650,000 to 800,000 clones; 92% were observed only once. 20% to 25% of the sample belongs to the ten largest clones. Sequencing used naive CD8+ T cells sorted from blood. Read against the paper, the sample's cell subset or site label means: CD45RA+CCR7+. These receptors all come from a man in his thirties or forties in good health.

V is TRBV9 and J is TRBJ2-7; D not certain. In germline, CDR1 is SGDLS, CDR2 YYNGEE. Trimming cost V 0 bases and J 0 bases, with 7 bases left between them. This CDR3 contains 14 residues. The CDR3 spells CASSVVESSYEQYF. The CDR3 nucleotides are TGTGCCAGCAGCGTAGTCGAGAGCTCCTACGAGCAGTACTTC. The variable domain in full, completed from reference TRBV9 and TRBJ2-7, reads DSGVTQTPKHLITATGQRVTLRCSPRSGDLSVYWYQQSLDQGLQFLIQYYNGEERAKGNILERFSAQQFPDLHSELNLSSLELGDSALYFCASSVVESSYEQYFGPGTRLTVT.

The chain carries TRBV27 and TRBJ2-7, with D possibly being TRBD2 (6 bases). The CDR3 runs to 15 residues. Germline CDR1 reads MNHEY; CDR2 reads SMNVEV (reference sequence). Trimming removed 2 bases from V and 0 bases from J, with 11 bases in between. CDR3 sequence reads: CASSLVGGSSYEQYF. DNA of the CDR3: TGTGCCAGCAGTTTAGTGGGGGGTAGCTCCTACGAGCAGTACTTC.

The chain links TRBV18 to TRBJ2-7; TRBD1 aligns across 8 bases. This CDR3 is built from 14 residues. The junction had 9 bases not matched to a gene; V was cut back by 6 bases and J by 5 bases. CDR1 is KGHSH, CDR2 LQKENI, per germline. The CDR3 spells CASSPGTGINEQYF. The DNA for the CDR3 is TGTGCCAGCTCTCCCGGGACAGGCATCAACGAGCAGTACTTC. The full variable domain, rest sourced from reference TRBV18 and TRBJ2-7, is NAGVMQNPRHLVRRRGQEARLRCSPMKGHSHVYWYRQLPEEGLKFMVYLQKENIIDESGMPKERFSAEFPKEGPSILRIQQVVRGDSAAYFCASSPGTGINEQYFGPGTRLTVT.

Here the CDR3 DNA reads TGTGCCAGCAGCACCCAGGGGATCGTCAATCAGCCCCAGCATTTT. It specifies CASSTQGIVNQPQHF. The chain carries TRBV9 and TRBJ1-5; D may be TRBD1 (6 bases). V lost 4 bases to trimming and J lost 3 bases, with 14 bases between them. CDR1 is SGDLS and CDR2 is YYNGEE in the germline V gene. CDR3 size: 15 residues. Filled out from reference TRBV9 and TRBJ1-5, the complete variable domain reads DSGVTQTPKHLITATGQRVTLRCSPRSGDLSVYWYQQSLDQGLQFLIQYYNGEERAKGNILERFSAQQFPDLHSELNLSSLELGDSALYFCASSTQGIVNQPQHFGDGTRLSIL.

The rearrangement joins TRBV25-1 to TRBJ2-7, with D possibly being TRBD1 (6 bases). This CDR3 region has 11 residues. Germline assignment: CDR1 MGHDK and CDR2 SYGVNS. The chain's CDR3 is CVSRDIYEQYF. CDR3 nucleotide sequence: TGTGTCTCCCGGGACATCTACGAGCAGTACTTC.

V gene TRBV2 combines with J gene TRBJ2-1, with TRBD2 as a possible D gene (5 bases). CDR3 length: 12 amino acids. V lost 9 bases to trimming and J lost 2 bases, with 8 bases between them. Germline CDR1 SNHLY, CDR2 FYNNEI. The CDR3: CASYGAYNEQFF. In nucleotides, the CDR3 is TGTGCCAGTTACGGGGCCTACAATGAGCAGTTCTTC.

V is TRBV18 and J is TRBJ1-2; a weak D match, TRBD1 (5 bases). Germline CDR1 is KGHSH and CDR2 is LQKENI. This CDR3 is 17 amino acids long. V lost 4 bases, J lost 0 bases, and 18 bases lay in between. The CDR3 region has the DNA TGTGCCAGCTCACGGAACGTTGGGACTACGGCTAACTATGGCTACACCTTC. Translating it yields CASSRNVGTTANYGYTF.

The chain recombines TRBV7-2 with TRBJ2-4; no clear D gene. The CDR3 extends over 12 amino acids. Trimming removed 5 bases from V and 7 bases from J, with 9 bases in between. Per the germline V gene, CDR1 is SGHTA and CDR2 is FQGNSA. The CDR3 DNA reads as TGTGCCAGCAGCGACGGCCCTAACATTCAGTACTTC. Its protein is CASSDGPNIQYF.

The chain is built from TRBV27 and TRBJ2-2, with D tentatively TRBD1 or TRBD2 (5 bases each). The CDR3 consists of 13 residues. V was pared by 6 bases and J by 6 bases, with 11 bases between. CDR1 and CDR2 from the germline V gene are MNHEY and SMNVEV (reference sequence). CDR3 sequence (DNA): TGTGCCAGCAGCTACATGGGGGCCGGGGAGCTGTTTTTT. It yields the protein CASSYMGAGELFF.

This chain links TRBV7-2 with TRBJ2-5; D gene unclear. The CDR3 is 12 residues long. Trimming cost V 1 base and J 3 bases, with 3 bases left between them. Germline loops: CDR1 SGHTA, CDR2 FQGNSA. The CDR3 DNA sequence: TGTGCCAGCAGCTTAGTCGAAGAGACCCAGTACTTC. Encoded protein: CASSLVEETQYF. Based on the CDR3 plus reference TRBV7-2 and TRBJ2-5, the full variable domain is GAGVSQSPSNKVTEKGKDVELRCDPISGHTALYWYRQSLGQGLEFLIYFQGNSAPDKSGLPSDRFSAERTGGSVSTLTIQRTQQEDSAVYLCASSLVEETQYFGPGTRLLVL.

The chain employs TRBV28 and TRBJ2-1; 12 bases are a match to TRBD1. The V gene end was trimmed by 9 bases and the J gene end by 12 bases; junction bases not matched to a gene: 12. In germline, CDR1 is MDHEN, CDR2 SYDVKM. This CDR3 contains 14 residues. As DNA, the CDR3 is TGTGCCAGTGAACCGGGACAGGGGGCGGATCCGCAGTTCTTC. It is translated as CASEPGQGADPQFF. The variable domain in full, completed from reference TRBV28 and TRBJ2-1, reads DVKVTQSSRYLVKRTGEKVFLECVQDMDHENMFWYRQDPGLGLRLIYFSYDVKMKEKGDIPEGYSVSREKKERFSLILESASTNQTSMYLCASEPGQGADPQFFGPGTRLTVL.

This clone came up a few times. CDR3 amino acids: CASSLIGTQPQHF. Here the CDR3 DNA reads TGTGCCAGCAGTCTCATAGGGACCCAGCCCCAGCATTTT. The chain joins TRBV27 to TRBJ1-5, with D possibly being TRBD1 (5 bases). Trimming shortened V by 5 bases and J by 7 bases, and 12 bases separated the two germline ends. The CDR3 runs to 13 residues. Germline CDR1 reads MNHEY; CDR2 reads SMNVEV (reference sequence).

This CDR3 reads CASSESGLAEQFF. In DNA form, the CDR3 reads TGTGCCAGCAGTGAATCGGGTCTGGCTGAGCAGTTCTTC. The gene calls are TRBV25-1 and TRBJ2-1, with D hard to call. Germline CDR1 MGHDK, CDR2 SYGVNS. V lost 1 base to trimming and J lost 9 bases, with 10 bases between them. The CDR3 covers 13 residues.

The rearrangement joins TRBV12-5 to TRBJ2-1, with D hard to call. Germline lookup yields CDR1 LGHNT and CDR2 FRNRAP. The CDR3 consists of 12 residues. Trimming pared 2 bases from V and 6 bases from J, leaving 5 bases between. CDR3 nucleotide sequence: TGTGCTAGTGGTTTGCCCCCCAATGAGCAGTTCTTC. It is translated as CASGLPPNEQFF.

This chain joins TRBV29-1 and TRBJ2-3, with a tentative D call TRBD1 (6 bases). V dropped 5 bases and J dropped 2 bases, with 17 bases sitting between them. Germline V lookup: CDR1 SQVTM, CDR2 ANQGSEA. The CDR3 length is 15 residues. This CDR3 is CSVMDRPFTTDTQYF. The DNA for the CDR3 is TGCAGCGTTATGGACAGACCCTTTACCACAGATACGCAGTATTTT.

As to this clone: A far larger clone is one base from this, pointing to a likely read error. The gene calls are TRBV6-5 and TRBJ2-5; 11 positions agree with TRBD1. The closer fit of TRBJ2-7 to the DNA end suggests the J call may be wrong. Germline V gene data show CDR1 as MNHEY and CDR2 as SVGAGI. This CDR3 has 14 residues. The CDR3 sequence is CASSLGTGGYEQYF. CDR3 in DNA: TGTGCCAGCAGCCTCGGGACAGGGGGCTACGAGCAGTACTTC.

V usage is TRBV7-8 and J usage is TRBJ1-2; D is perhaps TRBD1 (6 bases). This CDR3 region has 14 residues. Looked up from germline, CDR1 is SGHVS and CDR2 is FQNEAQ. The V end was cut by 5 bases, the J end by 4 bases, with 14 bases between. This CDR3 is CASSHLQGFYGYTF. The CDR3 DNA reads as TGTGCCAGCAGCCACTTACAGGGATTCTATGGCTACACCTTC.

CDR3 nucleotide sequence: TGTGCCAGCAGCAAGGGACTGGGGTACGAGCAGTACTTC. This gives the protein CASSKGLGYEQYF. The chain recombines TRBV7-9 with TRBJ2-7, with D possibly being TRBD2 (6 bases). Trimming left V 5 bases short and J 4 bases short, with 12 bases between. This CDR3 has 13 amino acids. Germline-derived CDR1 and CDR2 are SEHNR and FQNEAQ (reference sequence).

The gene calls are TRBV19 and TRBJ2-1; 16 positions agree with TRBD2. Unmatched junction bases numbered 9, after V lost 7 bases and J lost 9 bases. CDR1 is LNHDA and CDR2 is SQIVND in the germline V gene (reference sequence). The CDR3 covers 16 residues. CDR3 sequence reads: CASKMGLAGGPGEQFF. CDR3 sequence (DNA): TGTGCCAGTAAAATGGGACTAGCGGGAGGGCCGGGTGAGCAGTTCTTC.

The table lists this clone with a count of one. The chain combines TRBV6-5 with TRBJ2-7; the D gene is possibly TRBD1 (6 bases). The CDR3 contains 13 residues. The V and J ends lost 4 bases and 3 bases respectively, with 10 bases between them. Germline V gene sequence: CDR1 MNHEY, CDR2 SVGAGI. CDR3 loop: CASSFGQYYEQYF. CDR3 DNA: TGTGCCAGCAGTTTTGGACAGTACTACGAGCAGTACTTC.

The CDR3 DNA reads TGTGCGCTCTGGGATGGGTATGGCTACACCTTC. Protein: CALWDGYGYTF. This chain links TRBV25-1 with TRBJ1-2; no clear D gene. Germline loops: CDR1 MGHDK, CDR2 SYGVNS. The CDR3 has 11 residues.

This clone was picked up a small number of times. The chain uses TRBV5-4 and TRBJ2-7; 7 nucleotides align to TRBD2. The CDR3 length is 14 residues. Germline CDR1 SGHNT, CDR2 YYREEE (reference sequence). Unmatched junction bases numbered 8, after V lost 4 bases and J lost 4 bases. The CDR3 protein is CASSLSGKEYEQYF. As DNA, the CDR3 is TGTGCCAGCAGCCTCAGCGGGAAGGAGTACGAGCAGTACTTC.

The CDR3 DNA is TGTGCCAGCAGCTTGGTCCAGATGAACACTGAAGCTTTCTTT. Translated, it gives CASSLVQMNTEAFF. This chain connects TRBV5-6 to TRBJ1-1; no firm D call. CDR3 length equals 14 residues. In germline, CDR1 is SGHDT, CDR2 YYEEEE. The germline V and J ends were trimmed by 0 bases and 0 bases, with 6 bases remaining between them.

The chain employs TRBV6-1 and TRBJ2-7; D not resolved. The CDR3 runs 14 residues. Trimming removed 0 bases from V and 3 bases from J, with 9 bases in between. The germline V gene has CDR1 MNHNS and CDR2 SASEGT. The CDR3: CASSEAERRYEQYF. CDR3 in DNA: TGTGCCAGCAGTGAAGCGGAGAGGCGCTACGAGCAGTACTTC.

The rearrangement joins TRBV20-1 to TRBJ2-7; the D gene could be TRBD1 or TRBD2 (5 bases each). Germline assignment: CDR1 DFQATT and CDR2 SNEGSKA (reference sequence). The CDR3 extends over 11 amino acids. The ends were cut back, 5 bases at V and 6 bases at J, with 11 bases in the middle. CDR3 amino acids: CSAPAGTEQYF. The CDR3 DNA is TGCAGTGCTCCGGCAGGGACCGAGCAGTACTTC.

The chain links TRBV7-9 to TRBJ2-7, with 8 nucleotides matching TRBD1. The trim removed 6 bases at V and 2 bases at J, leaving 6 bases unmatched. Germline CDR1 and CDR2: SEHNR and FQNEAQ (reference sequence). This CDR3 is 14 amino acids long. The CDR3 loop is CASSPTGGPYEQYF. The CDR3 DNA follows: TGTGCCAGCAGTCCTACAGGGGGTCCCTACGAGCAGTACTTC.

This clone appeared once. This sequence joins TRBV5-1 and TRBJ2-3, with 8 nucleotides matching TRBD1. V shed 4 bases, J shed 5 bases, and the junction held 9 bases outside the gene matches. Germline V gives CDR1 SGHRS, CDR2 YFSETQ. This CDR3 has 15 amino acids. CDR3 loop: CASSIVQGAKDTQYF. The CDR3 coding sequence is TGCGCCAGCAGCATAGTTCAGGGGGCTAAAGATACGCAGTATTTT. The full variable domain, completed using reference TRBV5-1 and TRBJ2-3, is KAGVTQTPRYLIKTRGQQVTLSCSPISGHRSVSWYQQTPGQGLQFLFEYFSETQRNKGNFPGRFSGRQFSNSRSEMNVSTLELGDSALYLCASSIVQGAKDTQYFGPGTRLTVL.